The 9 T cell receptor beta chains below were found in one sample sequenced in a study of cytomegalovirus exposure and HLA in healthy donors. Use of 60 Vbeta and 13 Jbeta primers characterized the PCR. Profiled with immunoSEQ multiplex PCR; TCRdb holds only in-frame clones, not every one. The sample consists of 140,000 or so clones, around 75% of them appearing once. Sequences were obtained from PBMCs. These receptors all stem from a man aged 60 to 75 in good health and CMV-seronegative.

This rearrangement joins TRBV19 to TRBJ1-1; TRBD1 might be the D (6 bases). V was trimmed by 4 bases and J by 1 base, leaving 10 bases between them. The germline CDR1 and CDR2 sequences are LNHDA and SQIVND (reference sequence). This CDR3 is 14 amino acids long. Written as DNA, the CDR3 is TGTGCCAGTAGTACCAGGGGACAGAACACTGAAGCTTTCTTT. Translated: CASSTRGQNTEAFF. Full variable domain (missing parts from reference TRBV19 and TRBJ1-1): DGGITQSPKYLFRKEGQNVTLSCEQNLNHDAMYWYRQDPGQGLRLIYYSQIVNDFQKGDIAEGYSVSREKKESFPLTVTSAQKNPTAFYLCASSTRGQNTEAFFGQGTRLTVV.

The rearrangement links TRBV5-4 to TRBJ2-1, with 7 bases aligning to TRBD2. The CDR3 is 14 residues long. CDR1 SGHNT and CDR2 YYREEE come from the germline V gene (reference sequence). V was clipped by 0 bases and J by 7 bases; unmatched bases: 4. The CDR3 spells CASSLVSAGNEQFF. CDR3 nucleotide sequence: TGTGCCAGCAGCTTGGTTTCAGCGGGAAATGAGCAGTTCTTC.

The rearrangement joins TRBV5-1 to TRBJ1-2; the D gene is possibly TRBD1 (6 bases). The CDR3 contains 16 residues. V lost 6 bases and J 0 bases, leaving 18 bases between the germline ends. Germline loops: CDR1 SGHRS, CDR2 YFSETQ. The CDR3 is CASTHGGLQSNYGYTF. In DNA form, the CDR3 reads TGCGCCAGCACCCACGGGGGGCTGCAGTCTAACTATGGCTACACCTTC.

This chain links TRBV15 with TRBJ2-7; no firm D call. V was trimmed by 5 bases and J by 2 bases, leaving 16 bases between them. The CDR3 loop spans 15 amino acids. Germline V gene lookup returns CDR1 LNHNV and CDR2 YYDKDF (reference sequence). CDR3 sequence reads: CATSPSASEAYEQYF. The DNA of the CDR3 is TGTGCCACCAGCCCCAGCGCGAGCGAGGCCTACGAGCAGTACTTC.

V gene TRBV27 combines with J gene TRBJ1-2; D is possibly TRBD1 (5 bases). This CDR3 region has 14 residues. The germline V gene has CDR1 MNHEY and CDR2 SMNVEV (reference sequence). Trimming removed 5 bases from V and 5 bases from J, with 15 bases in between. The CDR3 DNA reads TGTGCCAGCAGTCCAAACGACAGTCCTTATGGCTACACCTTC. Protein: CASSPNDSPYGYTF.

The gene calls are TRBV28 and TRBJ2-7, with 10 bases lining up with TRBD2. The ends lost 3 bases at V and 4 bases at J; junction bases unmatched: 9. Per the germline V gene, CDR1 is MDHEN and CDR2 is SYDVKM. CDR3 length equals 16 residues. The CDR3 is CASSFGGLAARYEQYF. The CDR3 nucleotides are TGTGCCAGCAGTTTTGGCGGACTAGCGGCGCGGTACGAGCAGTACTTC.

In this sample, this clone turned up once. The rearrangement uses TRBV5-1 and TRBJ2-3; 11 nucleotides align to TRBD2. The CDR3 is 17 residues long. The V gene's germline CDR1 is SGHRS and CDR2 YFSETQ. V dropped 4 bases and J dropped 0; count of bases not matched to a gene: 7. This chain's CDR3 is CASSQPTSGDSTDTQYF. The CDR3 region has the DNA TGCGCCAGCAGCCAACCGACTAGCGGGGACAGCACAGATACGCAGTATTTT.

This chain connects TRBV6-5 to TRBJ1-5; TRBD1 aligns across 7 bases. The germline gives CDR1 MNHEY, CDR2 SVGAGI. J lost 7 bases, V lost 4 bases, and 10 bases had no gene match. The CDR3 has 15 residues. CDR3 loop: CASSSLGQGGQPQHF. The CDR3 coding sequence is TGTGCCAGCAGTTCCCTGGGGCAGGGGGGCCAGCCCCAGCATTTT.

The chain joins TRBV10-1 to TRBJ2-2; D may be TRBD1 (6 bases). This CDR3 is 14 amino acids long. The germline gives CDR1 WNHNN, CDR2 SYGVQD (reference sequence). Deletions cut 6 bases from V and 4 bases from J, with 12 bases between. The CDR3 reads CASSGQRFTGELFF. The CDR3 region has the DNA TGCGCCAGCAGCGGACAGCGATTCACCGGGGAGCTGTTTTTT.